What follows describes a single T cell receptor (beta chain). Its antigen remains unidentified. Likely a read error: the CDR3 ends without its conserved phenylalanine or tryptophan. Germline V lookup: CDR1 KGHDR, CDR2 SFDVKD. The CDR3 is 18 amino acids. Using around 14 ng of total RNA, TCR libraries were made with the QIAseq Immune Repertoire TCR panel. TCRdb redid the calling of the reads with MiXCR, one entry per CDR3 protein. The sample includes approximately 400 distinct CDR3 sequences, around 4.8% of them seen just once. This sample stems from a study of circulating CD8 cells and anti-PD-1 response in melanoma. Study in general: Of 13 patients, seven got anti-PD-1 first and six had prior therapy. Study findings and constraints: TIGIT repertoires were least diverse, DNEG repertoires most diverse.

Live CD3+CD8+TCRalphabeta+ cells were sorted into four subsets by PD-1 and/or TIGIT. V gene TRBV24-1 combines with J gene TRBJ2-3, with D possibly being TRBD2 (8 bases). The receptor was isolated from a human donor with melanoma. This specimen was CD8+ T cells from PBMCs, taken at baseline or after one month of anti-PD-1 therapy (not recorded which). This CDR3 is CATSETSNSGAWTGTQYL. The CDR3 DNA follows: TGTGCCACCAGTGAAACTAGCAATAGCGGGGCCTGGACAGGTACGCAGTATTTA.